The 17 T cell receptor beta chains below were found in one sample sequenced in a study of T cells after posttransplantation cyclophosphamide. The repertoire was sequenced with immunoSEQ multiplex PCR; TCRdb's copy has only in-frame clones and lacks some. This sample carries fewer than 40,000 clones, none of them present only once. Sample: PBMCs. The receptors shown here come from a woman aged 45-65 years in good health and a related stem cell transplant donor.

This clone occurred many times. The chain joins TRBV18 to TRBJ1-1; D gene uncertain. The CDR3 is 15 residues long. Germline V gene data show CDR1 as KGHSH and CDR2 as LQKENI. V dropped 5 bases and J dropped 5 bases, with 18 bases sitting between them. DNA of the CDR3: TGTGCCAGCTCAGGACTGCGCGGAGACGGAACTGAAGCTTTCTTT. This codes for CASSGLRGDGTEAFF.

Ten or more counts support this clone. CDR3 amino acids: CASGSAGTYNEQFF. The CDR3 DNA follows: TGTGCCAGCGGCTCGGCAGGGACCTACAATGAGCAGTTCTTC. This rearrangement joins TRBV18 to TRBJ2-1, with TRBD1 as a possible D gene (5 bases). CDR3 length equals 14 residues. The germline CDR1 and CDR2 sequences are KGHSH and LQKENI. Trimming shortened V by 8 bases and J by 2 bases, and 13 bases separated the two germline ends.

This clone was counted ten times or more. The chain joins TRBV6-1 to TRBJ1-2, with a weak D call TRBD1 (5 bases). CDR1 is MNHNS and CDR2 is SASEGT in the germline V gene. The CDR3 covers 14 residues. V was pared by 3 bases and J by 0 bases, with 8 bases between. The CDR3 is CASSEGGSNYGYTF. In nucleotides, the CDR3 is TGTGCCAGCAGTGAGGGGGGTTCTAACTATGGCTACACCTTC.

This clone has a count of ten or more. V is TRBV19 and J is TRBJ1-6; D possibly corresponds to TRBD1 (5 bases). The V gene lost 4 bases and the J gene lost 9 bases, with 7 bases spanning the gap. Germline V lookup: CDR1 LNHDA, CDR2 SQIVND (reference sequence). This CDR3 spans 12 amino acids. CDR3 residues: CASSTRVSPLHF. The CDR3 nucleotides are TGTGCCAGTAGTACCAGGGTTTCACCCCTCCACTTT.

J is TRBJ2-1 and V is TRBV7-9; 9 bases are a match to TRBD2. The length of the CDR3 is 18 residues. With 2 bases clipped from V and 6 bases from J, the junction kept 14 bases outside the gene matches. Germline CDR1 reads SEHNR; CDR2 reads FQNEAQ (reference sequence). CDR3 loop: CASSLRGTKRGVANEQFF. CDR3 coding DNA: TGTGCCAGCAGCTTAAGGGGGACTAAGCGGGGGGTTGCCAATGAGCAGTTCTTC.

This clone has a handful of counts. The chain links TRBV7-9 to TRBJ2-3; D possibly corresponds to TRBD2 (5 bases). Germline V CDR1 and CDR2: SEHNR, FQNEAQ (reference sequence). Trimming stripped 3 bases from V and 0 bases from J, with 7 bases between. The CDR3 totals 14 residues. The CDR3 sequence is CASSFRGSTDTQYF. CDR3 nucleotides: TGTGCCAGCAGCTTCCGGGGTAGCACAGATACGCAGTATTTT. The full variable domain, completed using reference TRBV7-9 and TRBJ2-3, is DTGVSQNPRHKITKRGQNVTFRCDPISEHNRLYWYRQTLGQGPEFLTYFQNEAQLEKSRLLSDRFSAERPKGSFSTLEIQRTEQGDSAMYLCASSFRGSTDTQYFGPGTRLTVL.

This clone was detected many times. The chain carries TRBV4-2 and TRBJ1-6; 7 nucleotides agree with TRBD1. Per germline, CDR1 LGHNA and CDR2 YNFKEQ. The CDR3 covers 14 residues. V was pared by 6 bases and J by 10 bases, with 9 bases of the junction left unmatched. The CDR3 spells CASSRQGGGSPLHF. The CDR3 DNA is TGTGCCAGCAGTCGACAGGGAGGAGGGTCACCCCTCCACTTT.

Only a few counts were recorded for this clone. The chain combines TRBV27 with TRBJ2-7; 7 bases fit TRBD2. V shed 4 bases, J shed 4 bases, and the junction held 4 bases outside the gene matches. This CDR3 has 13 amino acids. Per germline, CDR1 MNHEY and CDR2 SMNVEV (reference sequence). The CDR3 nucleotides are TGTGCCAGCAGTTATCCCGGGGGGTACGAGCAGTACTTC. Protein sequence: CASSYPGGYEQYF.

This clone appeared many times. This sequence joins TRBV2 and TRBJ2-2, with D perhaps matching TRBD1 (5 bases). CDR3 size: 13 residues. The germline V gene encodes CDR1 SNHLY and CDR2 FYNNEI. The V end lost 6 bases, the J end lost 6 bases, and 11 bases lay between the germline ends. Here the CDR3 reads CASSGARAGELFF. The CDR3 DNA sequence: TGTGCCAGCAGCGGAGCCAGGGCCGGGGAGCTGTTTTTT.

Concerning this clone itself: This may be a read error: a much more frequent sequence differs by one nucleotide. The chain couples TRBV10-2 to TRBJ1-1; D not resolved. The CDR3 is 15 residues long. CDR1 is WSHSY and CDR2 is SAAADI in the germline V gene. The CDR3 sequence: CAGSESNSLNTEAFF. CDR3 coding DNA: TGCGCCGGCAGTGAGTCGAACAGTCTGAACACTGAAGCTTTCTTT.

This clone was detected ten times or more. V is TRBV6-1 and J is TRBJ1-5; D is unclear. The CDR3 has 12 residues. Trimming stripped 3 bases from V and 9 bases from J, with 9 bases between. CDR1 MNHNS and CDR2 SASEGT come from the germline V gene. The CDR3 DNA follows: TGTGCCAGCAGTGACCTACCCTCGCCCCAGCATTTT. Translation gives CASSDLPSPQHF.

This clone occurred many times. CDR3 coding DNA: TGTGCCAGCAGGCGGGGCGGGAACACCGGGGAGCTGTTTTTT. Translated: CASRRGGNTGELFF. The rearrangement links TRBV6-6 to TRBJ2-2; tentatively, D is TRBD2 (6 bases). The germline V and J ends were trimmed by 6 bases and 1 base, with 9 bases remaining between them. The CDR3 has 14 amino acids. CDR1 MNHNY and CDR2 SVGAGI come from the germline V gene (reference sequence).

In this sample, this clone turned up many times. The chain has TRBV7-8 and TRBJ1-2, with 7 bases lining up with TRBD1. Germline CDR1 and CDR2: SGHVS and FQNEAQ. With V trimmed by 3 bases and J by 4 bases, 2 bases remained unmatched. The CDR3 runs 13 residues. The CDR3 bases are TGTGCCAGCAGCTTTCGGACAGGCTATGGCTACACCTTC. It specifies CASSFRTGYGYTF.

This clone was seen at least ten times. The rearrangement uses TRBV7-6 and TRBJ2-1; 10 nucleotides align to TRBD2. Losses at the gene ends were 4 bases for V and 1 base for J; bases not matched to a gene: 7. CDR1 and CDR2 (germline): SGHVS, FNYEAQ. The CDR3 spans 17 residues. The CDR3 region is CASSSPEGLASYNEQFF. DNA of the CDR3: TGTGCCAGCAGCTCCCCGGAGGGACTAGCGTCCTACAATGAGCAGTTCTTC.

This clone has at least ten counts. V is TRBV7-9 and J is TRBJ2-1, with 8 bases lining up with TRBD1. CDR1 is SEHNR, CDR2 FQNEAQ, per germline (reference sequence). CDR3 length equals 14 residues. J was trimmed by 8 bases and V by 6 bases; bases with no gene match: 9. CDR3 bases: TGTGCCAGCAGTTGGACAGGGCGGACGGATGAGCAGTTCTTC. Amino acids: CASSWTGRTDEQFF.

At least ten counts were recorded for this clone. This sequence joins TRBV6-6 and TRBJ1-5; weak D call: TRBD1 (6 bases). Germline values: CDR1 MNHNY, CDR2 SVGAGI (reference sequence). There are 15 residues in the CDR3. The V end lost 5 bases, the J end lost 0 bases, and 11 bases lay between the germline ends. CDR3: CASSQDSHSNQPQHF. Written as DNA, the CDR3 is TGTGCCAGCAGTCAGGACAGTCATAGCAATCAGCCCCAGCATTTT.

This clone appeared many times. V is TRBV6-5 and J is TRBJ1-6; TRBD1 aligns across 9 bases. From germline, CDR1 is MNHEY and CDR2 SVGAGI. This CDR3 contains 15 residues. Trimming cost V 0 bases and J 7 bases; bases outside gene matches: 1. In DNA form, the CDR3 reads TGTGCCAGCAGTTACTCTGGGACAGGGAATTCACCCCTCCACTTT. Amino acid sequence: CASSYSGTGNSPLHF.